These T cell receptor beta chains were read from a single sample in a study of radiotherapy plus CTLA-4 blockade in lung cancer. Produced via immunoSEQ multiplex PCR; TCRdb's table is partial and in-frame only. Of roughly 110,000 clones listed, 85% were seen once; the top ten hold 2% to 2.5%. Specimen: peripheral blood, collected from a patient treated with radiotherapy plus ipilimumab. The receptors stem from a human donor with non-small cell lung cancer that progressed on radiotherapy plus ipilimumab. Some clones in this sample may be carry-over from other donors' samples. Both conserved end residues are part of each CDR3. D genes are given only for firm matches. Size is stated for part of the rows, as once, few or many counts, or as a class when the clone is expanded.

j_call d_call v_call clone_size cdr3_aa cdr3_nt
TRBJ1-2 TRBD1 TRBV5-6 . CASSLRTGRVARGYTF TGTGCCAGCAGCTTGAGGACAGGGAGGGTCGCTCGGGGCTACACCTTC
TRBJ2-1 . TRBV15 . CATSRDPLSAHEQFF TGTGCCACCAGCAGAGATCCACTTTCAGCCCATGAGCAGTTCTTC
TRBJ2-7 . TRBV6-1 . CASTGTDTYEQYF TGTGCCAGCACCGGGACGGACACCTACGAGCAGTACTTC
TRBJ1-1 . TRBV2 . CASRREGTEAFF TGTGCCAGTAGACGGGAGGGCACTGAAGCTTTCTTT
TRBJ1-5 . TRBV30 once CAWSGKGNQPQHF TGTGCCTGGAGTGGTAAGGGCAATCAGCCCCAGCATTTT
TRBJ2-6 . TRBV7-9 . CASSLALLGDGANVLTF TGTGCCAGCAGCTTAGCGCTGCTGGGGGACGGGGCCAACGTCCTGACTTTC
TRBJ1-5 . TRBV5-6 . CASSFPIVQPQHF TGTGCCAGCAGCTTCCCGATTGTTCAGCCCCAGCATTTT
TRBJ2-5 . TRBV9 . CASSGAGWEETQYF TGTGCCAGCAGCGGGGCCGGATGGGAGGAGACCCAGTACTTC
TRBJ2-7 TRBD1 TRBV20-1 . CSARTGFEQYF TGCAGTGCTAGGACAGGGTTCGAGCAGTACTTC
TRBJ1-2 . TRBV20-1 . CSARGDYGYTF TGCAGTGCTAGAGGAGACTATGGCTACACCTTC
TRBJ2-7 . TRBV9 . CASSAQGSYEQYF TGTGCCAGCAGCGCACAGGGTTCCTACGAGCAGTACTTC
TRBJ2-5 . TRBV13 once CASSLGTGQTGTQYF TGTGCCAGCAGCTTGGGGACCGGACAGACGGGGACCCAGTACTTC
TRBJ1-5 . TRBV5-1 . CASSLGEFGNQPQHF TGCGCCAGCAGCTTAGGGGAATTTGGGAATCAGCCCCAGCATTTT
TRBJ1-1 . TRBV29-1 once CSVDPQTESTEAFF TGCAGCGTTGACCCCCAGACGGAGTCAACTGAAGCTTTCTTT
TRBJ2-1 TRBD1 TRBV11-2 . CASSPGTAYNEQFF TGTGCCAGCAGCCCAGGGACAGCCTACAATGAGCAGTTCTTC
TRBJ1-2 TRBD1 TRBV28 once CASSLQDRGFGYTF TGTGCCAGCAGTTTACAAGACAGGGGTTTTGGCTACACCTTC
TRBJ2-7 . TRBV12-5 . CASTWDNSYEQYF TGTGCTAGCACCTGGGACAACTCCTACGAGCAGTACTTC
TRBJ1-1 . TRBV2 . CASSEEPLNTEAFF TGTGCCAGCAGTGAAGAGCCCCTGAACACTGAAGCTTTCTTT
TRBJ1-1 TRBD1 TRBV19 few CASSQGVGTEAFF TGTGCCAGTAGTCAGGGGGTTGGCACTGAAGCTTTCTTT
TRBJ2-7 TRBD1 TRBV11-2 . CASSLVAGQGYF TGTGCCAGCAGCTTAGTTGCGGGACAGGGGTACTTC
TRBJ1-4 . TRBV7-9 . CASSLGQSNEKLFF TGTGCCAGCAGCTTAGGACAGAGTAATGAAAAACTGTTTTTT
TRBJ2-7 . TRBV6-6 . CASSYVSNNEQYF TGTGCCAGCAGTTACGTGTCAAATAACGAGCAGTACTTC
TRBJ2-3 . TRBV7-9 . CASSLEGDTQYF TGTGCCAGCAGCTTAGAAGGTGATACGCAGTATTTT
TRBJ1-2 . TRBV19 . CASSISRDSYGYTF TGTGCCAGTAGTATATCAAGAGATAGCTATGGCTACACCTTC
TRBJ1-5 . TRBV4-1 . CASSRSDGPNQPQHF TGCGCCAGCAGCCGATCGGACGGACCCAATCAGCCCCAGCATTTT
TRBJ2-3 TRBD2 TRBV9 . CASSISGGYTDTQYF TGTGCCAGCAGCATCAGCGGGGGGTACACAGATACGCAGTATTTT
TRBJ1-2 . TRBV28 . CASSFGGSNYGYTF TGTGCCAGCAGTTTCGGGGGCAGCAACTATGGCTACACCTTC
TRBJ1-1 . TRBV7-8 . CASSGIDTYTEAFF TGTGCCAGCAGCGGGATCGACACCTACACTGAAGCTTTCTTT
TRBJ2-3 TRBD2 TRBV5-6 . CASSLAGERGYLDTQYF TGTGCCAGCAGCTTGGCCGGAGAGCGGGGGTACTTAGATACGCAGTATTTT
TRBJ2-3 TRBD1 TRBV2 . CASSYTGTASTDTQYF TGTGCCAGCAGTTATACCGGGACAGCAAGCACAGATACGCAGTATTTT
TRBJ2-3 TRBD1 TRBV5-6 . CASSLGGGQGATDTQYF TGTGCCAGCAGCTTGGGAGGGGGGCAGGGGGCAACAGATACGCAGTATTTT
TRBJ2-1 . TRBV18 . CASSPVGADGEQFF TGTGCCAGCTCACCCGTCGGAGCCGACGGTGAGCAGTTCTTC
TRBJ1-2 . TRBV7-8 . CASSFQGFYGYTF TGTGCCAGCAGTTTTCAGGGATTCTATGGCTACACCTTC
TRBJ2-2 TRBD1 TRBV2 . CASSDEGGQGYTGELFF TGTGCCAGCAGTGATGAAGGGGGACAGGGGTACACCGGGGAGCTGTTTTTT
TRBJ2-7 TRBD1 TRBV28 . CATIRQGAYEQYF TGTGCCACTATAAGACAGGGGGCTTACGAGCAGTACTTC
TRBJ1-3 . TRBV7-2 . CASTLSAHSGNTIYF TGTGCCAGCACCCTGAGCGCGCACTCTGGAAACACCATATATTTT
TRBJ1-4 . TRBV5-1 . CASSARAGGDEKLFF TGCGCCAGCAGCGCAAGAGCGGGGGGAGATGAAAAACTGTTTTTT
TRBJ1-2 TRBD1 TRBV27 . CASSRTGDGYTF TGTGCCAGCAGCCGGACAGGGGATGGCTACACCTTC
TRBJ1-4 TRBD1 TRBV7-2 . CASARQGRATNEKLFF TGTGCCAGCGCAAGACAGGGGCGAGCAACTAATGAAAAACTGTTTTTT
TRBJ1-2 TRBD1 TRBV5-5 . CASSLAPGGPYGYTF TGTGCCAGCAGCTTGGCTCCAGGGGGCCCCTATGGCTACACCTTC
TRBJ1-1 TRBD1 TRBV27 . CASSPRQGTTEAFF TGTGCCAGCAGTCCCCGACAGGGGACCACTGAAGCTTTCTTT
TRBJ1-4 TRBD1 TRBV29-1 . CSVVGGVGEKLFF TGCAGCGTTGTAGGGGGCGTGGGGGAAAAACTGTTTTTT
TRBJ2-7 TRBD1 TRBV7-2 . CASTETGREQYF TGTGCCAGCACAGAGACAGGGCGCGAGCAGTACTTC
TRBJ2-6 . TRBV11-1 . CASSLAGANVLTF TGTGCCAGCAGCTTGGCCGGGGCCAACGTCCTGACTTTC
TRBJ1-5 . TRBV4-2 . CASSRTQGFQPQHF TGTGCCAGCAGCCGGACACAGGGATTCCAGCCCCAGCATTTT